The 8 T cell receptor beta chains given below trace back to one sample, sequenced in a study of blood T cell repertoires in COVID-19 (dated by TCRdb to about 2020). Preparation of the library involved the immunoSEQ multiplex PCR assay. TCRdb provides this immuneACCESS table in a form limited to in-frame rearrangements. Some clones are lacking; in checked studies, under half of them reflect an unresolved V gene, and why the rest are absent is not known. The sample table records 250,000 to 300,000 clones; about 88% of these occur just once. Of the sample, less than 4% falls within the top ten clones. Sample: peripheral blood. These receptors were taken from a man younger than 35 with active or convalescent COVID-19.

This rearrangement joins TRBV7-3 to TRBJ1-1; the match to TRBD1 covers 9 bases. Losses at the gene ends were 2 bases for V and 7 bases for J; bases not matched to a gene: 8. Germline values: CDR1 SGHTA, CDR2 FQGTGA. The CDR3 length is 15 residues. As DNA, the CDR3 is TGTGCCAGCAGCTTAGGAGGACAGGGGAGAAATGAAGCTTTCTTT. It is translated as CASSLGGQGRNEAFF. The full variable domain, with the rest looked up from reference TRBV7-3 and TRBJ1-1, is GAGVSQTPSNKVTEKGKYVELRCDPISGHTALYWYRQSLGQGPEFLIYFQGTGAADDSGLPNDRFFAVRPEGSVSTLKIQRTERGDSAVYLCASSLGGQGRNEAFFGQGTRLTVV.

Here the CDR3 reads CASSLGFGREAFF. Here the CDR3 DNA reads TGCGCCAGCAGCTTGGGATTTGGCAGGGAAGCTTTCTTT. The genes are TRBV5-1 and TRBJ1-1; D gene unclear. This CDR3 has 13 amino acids. The germline CDR1 and CDR2 sequences are SGHRS and YFSETQ. V lost 0 bases and J lost 8, with 11 bases in between. Full variable domain (rest looked up from reference TRBV5-1 and TRBJ1-1): KAGVTQTPRYLIKTRGQQVTLSCSPISGHRSVSWYQQTPGQGLQFLFEYFSETQRNKGNFPGRFSGRQFSNSRSEMNVSTLELGDSALYLCASSLGFGREAFFGQGTRLTVV.

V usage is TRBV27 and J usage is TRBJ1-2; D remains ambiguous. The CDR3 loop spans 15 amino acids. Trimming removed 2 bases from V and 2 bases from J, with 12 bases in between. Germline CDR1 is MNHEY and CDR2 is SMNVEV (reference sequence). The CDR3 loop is CASSLSASPNYGYTF. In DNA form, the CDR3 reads TGTGCCAGCAGTTTAAGTGCCAGTCCCAACTATGGCTACACCTTC.

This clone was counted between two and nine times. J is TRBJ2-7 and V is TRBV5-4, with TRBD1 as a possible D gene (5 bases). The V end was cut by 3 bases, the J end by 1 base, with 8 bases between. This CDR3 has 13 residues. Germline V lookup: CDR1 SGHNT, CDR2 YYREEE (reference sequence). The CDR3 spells CASSSRDSYEQYF. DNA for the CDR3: TGTGCCAGCAGCTCCAGGGATTCCTACGAGCAGTACTTC. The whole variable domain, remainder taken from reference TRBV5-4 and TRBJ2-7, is ETGVTQSPTHLIKTRGQQVTLRCSSQSGHNTVSWYQQALGQGPQFIFQYYREEENGRGNFPPRFSGLQFPNYSSELNVNALELDDSALYLCASSSRDSYEQYFGPGTRLTVT.

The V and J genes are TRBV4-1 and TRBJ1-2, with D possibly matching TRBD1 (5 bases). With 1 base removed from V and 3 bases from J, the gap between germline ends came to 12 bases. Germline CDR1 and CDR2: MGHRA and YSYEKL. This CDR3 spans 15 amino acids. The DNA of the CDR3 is TGCGCCAGCAGCCAAGGTTGGGGGGTTGACTATGGCTACACCTTC. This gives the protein CASSQGWGVDYGYTF.

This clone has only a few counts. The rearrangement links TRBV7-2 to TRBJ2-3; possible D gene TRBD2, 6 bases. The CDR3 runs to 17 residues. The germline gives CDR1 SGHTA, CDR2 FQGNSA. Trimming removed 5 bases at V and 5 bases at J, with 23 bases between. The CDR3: CASSPSSPGAEGDTQYF. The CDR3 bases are TGTGCCAGCAGCCCGAGTTCTCCCGGAGCGGAGGGAGATACGCAGTATTTT.

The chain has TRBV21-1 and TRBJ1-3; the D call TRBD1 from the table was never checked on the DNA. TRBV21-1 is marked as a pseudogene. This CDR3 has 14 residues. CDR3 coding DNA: TGTGCCAGCAGCAAACGACAGGATGGAAACACCATATATTTT. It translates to CASSKRQDGNTIYF.

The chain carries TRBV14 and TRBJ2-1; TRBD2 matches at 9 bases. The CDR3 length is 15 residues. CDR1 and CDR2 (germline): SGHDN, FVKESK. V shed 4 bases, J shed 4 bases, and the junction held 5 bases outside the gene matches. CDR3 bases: TGTGCCAGCAGCCCACCTAGCGGGGTTTACAATGAGCAGTTCTTC. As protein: CASSPPSGVYNEQFF.